A few counts support the clone carrying this T cell receptor beta chain. Trimming at V came to 2 bases and at J to 4 bases, leaving 4 bases not matched to a gene. Germline V CDR1 and CDR2: MNHNY, SVGAGI (reference sequence). The CDR3 contains 14 residues. This entry comes from a study of shared T cell receptors in the human thymus. Profiling relied on immunoSEQ multiplex PCR, and the TCRdb table lists in-frame clones only, not all of them. This sample has under 700,000 clones; about 84% occur once, and the top ten carry about 0.013%. These data are also associated with another study on human thymus T cells.

The receptor comes from a boy under two years old with a congenital heart defect. The sequencing sample was made of thymocytes. The rearrangement links TRBV6-6 to TRBJ2-7, with 8 positions matching TRBD2. CDR3 residues: CASSYPGGGYEQYF. CDR3 in DNA: TGTGCCAGCAGTTACCCGGGGGGGGGTTACGAGCAGTACTTC.